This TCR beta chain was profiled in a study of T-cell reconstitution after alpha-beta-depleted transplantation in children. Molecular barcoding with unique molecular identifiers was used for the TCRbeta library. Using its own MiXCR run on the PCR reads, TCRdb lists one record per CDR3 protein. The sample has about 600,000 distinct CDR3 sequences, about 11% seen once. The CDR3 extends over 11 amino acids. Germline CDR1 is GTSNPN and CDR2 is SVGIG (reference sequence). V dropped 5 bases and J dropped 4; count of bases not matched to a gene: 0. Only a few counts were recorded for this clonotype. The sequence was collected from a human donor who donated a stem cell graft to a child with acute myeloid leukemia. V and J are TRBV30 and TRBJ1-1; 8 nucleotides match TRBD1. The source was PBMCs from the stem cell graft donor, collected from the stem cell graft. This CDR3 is CAWQGATEAFF. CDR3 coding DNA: TGTGCCTGGCAGGGGGCCACTGAAGCTTTCTTT.